The present TCR beta chain was sequenced within a study of T cell repertoires and HLA-DP antigens. Across the whole study: A couple of male donors and one female donor spanned ages 18-to-29 through 60-to-69. Study results and caveats: Responder cells were total CD4+ cells with a HeLa antigen-presenting system. Average cumulative frequency of previously undetected clones was 36.3% against one allele and around 50% against the other.

HeLa cells expressing allogeneic DPB1 restimulated the approximately 15-day-expanded CD4+ cells for 20 to 25 h. HeLa stimulator cells carried retrovirally transduced HLA-DPA1/DPB1, HLA-DM, invariant chain and CD80. Germline CDR1 MNHEY, CDR2 SVGAGI. Trimming removed 2 bases at V and 6 bases at J, with 11 bases between. The CDR3 length is 13 residues. Primers targeted 54 TRBV and 13 TRBJ segments. TCRdb keeps only in-frame clones here, not all; method: immunoSEQ multiplex PCR. The sample contains 1,500 to 2,000 clones, around 76% of which appear only once. The specimen sequenced was CD137- CD4+ T cells from cultured PBMCs. The rearrangement links TRBV6-5 to TRBJ2-7, with D maybe TRBD1 (5 bases). The receptor was derived from a man aged 45-65 years in good health and CMV-seronegative. CDR3 sequence reads: CASSYRARAEQYF. The CDR3 nucleotides are TGTGCCAGCAGTTACAGAGCCAGGGCCGAGCAGTACTTC.